This TCR beta chain was retrieved from a study of T-cell reconstitution after alpha-beta-depleted transplantation in children. This clonotype was seen ten or more times. The V and J ends lost 2 bases and 5 bases, in that order; junction bases with no gene match: 6. The CDR3 has 16 residues. The germline CDR1 and CDR2 sequences are MNHEY and SVGAGI. A TCRbeta library incorporating unique molecular identifiers was prepared. TCRdb processed the PCR reads anew with MiXCR; each CDR3 protein has one entry. The repertoire consists of roughly 400,000 distinct CDR3 sequences, with roughly 20% occurring once and the leading ten covering 3% to 4%.

The chain combines TRBV6-5 with TRBJ2-5, with TRBD2 matching over 12 bases. The source material was PBMCs from the stem cell graft donor, sampled from the stem cell graft. This TCR came from a human donor who donated a stem cell graft to a child with acute myeloid leukemia. This CDR3 reads CASSYPSGRAGETQYF. For the CDR3, the DNA is TGTGCCAGCAGTTACCCTAGCGGGAGGGCCGGGGAGACCCAGTACTTC.